The 8 T cell receptor beta chains in this list originate from one sample, sequenced in a study of OX40 agonist ivuxolimab in advanced cancers. TCRdb keeps only in-frame clones here, not all; method: immunoSEQ multiplex PCR. The top ten hold 1.5% to 2% of the sample, which has over 85,000 clones, around 90% seen once. Here the sequenced sample was CD4+ or CD8+ T cells sorted from blood, taken in a trial of the OX40 agonist ivuxolimab. These receptor sequences come from an adult with an advanced solid tumor such as melanoma, head and neck, liver or kidney cancer.

The chain recombines TRBV7-2 with TRBJ2-7; D is perhaps TRBD2 (6 bases). The V end was cut by 3 bases, the J end by 1 base, with 16 bases between. This CDR3 spans 16 amino acids. The V gene's germline CDR1 is SGHTA and CDR2 FQGNSA. CDR3 sequence: CASSFPLGGRSYEQYF. The DNA for the CDR3 is TGTGCCAGCAGCTTCCCCCTTGGAGGGAGATCCTACGAGCAGTACTTC.

The chain links TRBV2 to TRBJ2-7, with a possible D match to TRBD1 (6 bases). V was pared by 8 bases and J by 3 bases, with 11 bases between. CDR1 SNHLY and CDR2 FYNNEI come from the germline V gene. The CDR3 has 12 amino acids. The CDR3 DNA reads TGTGCCAGCGCACAGGGCTTCTACGAGCAGTACTTC. It is translated as CASAQGFYEQYF.

This clone was seen a handful of times. The genes are TRBV2 and TRBJ1-1, with D tentatively TRBD1 (5 bases). The CDR3 is 13 amino acids. Looked up from germline, CDR1 is SNHLY and CDR2 is FYNNEI. V was trimmed by 5 bases and J by 8 bases, leaving 15 bases between them. The CDR3 loop is CASSLLARDEAFF. Here the CDR3 DNA reads TGTGCCAGCAGTCTCCTCGCCAGGGACGAAGCTTTCTTT.

The chain couples TRBV19 to TRBJ2-3; D is undetermined. Trimming cost V 3 bases and J 0 bases, with 7 bases left between them. Germline V gene sequence: CDR1 LNHDA, CDR2 SQIVND (reference sequence). This CDR3 has 14 residues. The CDR3 sequence is CASSIGSSTDTQYF. The CDR3 nucleotides are TGTGCCAGTAGTATTGGATCAAGCACAGATACGCAGTATTTT.

The V call is TRBV27, the J call TRBJ1-1; perhaps TRBD1 as D (6 bases). Germline V gene lookup returns CDR1 MNHEY and CDR2 SMNVEV (reference sequence). Trimming left V 3 bases short and J 2 bases short, with 13 bases between. CDR3 length: 15 residues. The CDR3 loop is CASSFHGQINTEAFF. CDR3 bases: TGTGCCAGCAGTTTCCACGGACAGATTAACACTGAAGCTTTCTTT.

This chain connects TRBV9 to TRBJ2-4; D possibly corresponds to TRBD1 (5 bases). The CDR3 is 17 residues long. Trimming left V 0 bases short and J 0 bases short, with 13 bases between. The germline V gene encodes CDR1 SGDLS and CDR2 YYNGEE. CDR3 protein: CASSVGAQELAKNIQYF. Written as DNA, the CDR3 is TGTGCCAGCAGCGTAGGGGCACAGGAGCTAGCCAAAAACATTCAGTACTTC.

CDR3 region: CASSREASGSNGELFF. Here the CDR3 DNA reads TGTGCCAGCAGCCGTGAGGCTAGCGGGAGCAACGGGGAGCTGTTTTTT. V is TRBV2 and J is TRBJ2-2; 10 bases match TRBD2. CDR3 length: 16 residues. In germline, CDR1 is SNHLY, CDR2 FYNNEI. V shed 6 bases and J 7 bases; nucleotides not matched to a gene: 11. Looking up the rest from reference TRBV2 and TRBJ2-2 gives the full variable domain: EPEVTQTPSHQVTQMGQEVILRCVPISNHLYFYWYRQILGQKVEFLVSFYNNEISEKSEIFDDQFSVERPDGSNFTLKIRSTKLEDSAMYFCASSREASGSNGELFFGEGSRLTVL.

The chain combines TRBV29-1 with TRBJ2-3; 10 positions agree with TRBD1. J was trimmed by 3 bases and V by 8 bases; bases with no gene match: 14. This CDR3 contains 16 residues. Looked up from germline, CDR1 is SQVTM and CDR2 is ANQGSEA. CDR3 DNA sequence: TGCAGCCCGGGACAGGGGTTTCGGCGGGTTACAGATACGCAGTATTTT. The encoded protein is CSPGQGFRRVTDTQYF.